The 10 T cell receptor beta chains presented below share a single source sample, sequenced in a study of regulatory T cells in long-lasting Graves disease. Building of the TCR beta libraries involved iRepertoire HTBI primers and Arm-PCR of CDR3 regions. TCRdb passed the multiplex PCR reads through MiXCR, listing each CDR3 protein once. The sample records around 400,000 distinct CDR3 sequences, about 11% being singletons. The time point: newly diagnosed GD, antithyroid drugs for less than 3 months. PBMC RNA was the source of the TCR library. These data also featured in a second study, about T cells in Graves' hyperthyroidism and ophthalmopathy.

Sequenced material: peripheral blood mononuclear cells (PBMCs), taken at new diagnosis, from a patient treated with antithyroid drugs. Source of these receptors: a woman aged 18-29 years with Graves disease.

In this sample, this clonotype turned up many times. This chain joins TRBV2 and TRBJ1-5, with 7 bases that match TRBD1. The CDR3 runs 14 residues. The germline V gene has CDR1 SNHLY and CDR2 FYNNEI. With 8 bases clipped from V and 0 bases from J, the junction kept 4 bases outside the gene matches. As DNA, the CDR3 is TGTGCCAGCCGGGACAGTTATAGCAATCAGCCCCAGCATTTT. Encoded protein: CASRDSYSNQPQHF.

This clonotype has ten or more counts. The rearrangement uses TRBV28 and TRBJ2-7; no reliable D call. Germline-derived CDR1 and CDR2 are MDHEN and SYDVKM. This CDR3 region has 15 residues. Trimming removed 5 bases at V and 9 bases at J, with 23 bases between. The CDR3 region is CASSRQQGKAIPQYF. The CDR3 DNA reads as TGTGCCAGCAGTCGACAACAAGGGAAAGCAATTCCGCAGTACTTC.

This clonotype was counted ten times or more. The chain is built from TRBV3-1 and TRBJ2-5; 8 positions match TRBD2. Germline V lookup: CDR1 LGHDT, CDR2 YNNKEL (reference sequence). Trimming cost V 5 bases and J 2 bases; bases outside gene matches: 4. The CDR3 totals 14 residues. CDR3 DNA sequence: TGTGCCAGCAGCGGGCGGGGGGCACAAGAGACCCAGTACTTC. Translated, it gives CASSGRGAQETQYF.

The chain is built from TRBV7-2 and TRBJ1-6; weak D call: TRBD1 (6 bases). This CDR3 has 16 amino acids. V lost 1 base, J lost 6 bases, and 13 bases lay in between. Per germline, CDR1 SGHTA and CDR2 FQGNSA. The CDR3 nucleotides are TGTGCCAGCAGCTTAGGCAGGGGTCGGGGTAATTCACCCCTCCACTTT. This codes for CASSLGRGRGNSPLHF.

This clonotype has ten or more counts. The genes are TRBV19 and TRBJ2-7, with D possibly TRBD1 on 6 matching bases. Deletions cut 5 bases from V and 6 bases from J, with 14 bases between. CDR1 is LNHDA and CDR2 is SQIVND in the germline V gene (reference sequence). The CDR3 totals 13 residues. The CDR3 coding sequence is TGTGCCAGTAGTTTCACAACAGGGTCCGAGCAGTACGTC. This codes for CASSFTTGSEQYV.

This clonotype was counted a few times. The chain employs TRBV7-2 and TRBJ1-4; no definite D call. V was clipped by 3 bases and J by 3 bases, with 11 bases between them. Germline V lookup: CDR1 SGHTA, CDR2 FQGNSA. There are 15 residues in the CDR3. Written as DNA, the CDR3 is TGTGCCAGCAGCTTTCTCCTCGGGGCTAATGAAAAACTGTTTTTT. This codes for CASSFLLGANEKLFF.

The chain recombines TRBV19 with TRBJ1-5; D is undetermined. The CDR3 loop spans 14 amino acids. Germline-derived CDR1 and CDR2 are LNHDA and SQIVND (reference sequence). V was clipped by 1 base and J by 2 bases, with 6 bases between them. In nucleotides, the CDR3 is TGTGCCAGTAGTATAGGGAGCGGCAATCAGCCCCAGCATTTT. Protein sequence: CASSIGSGNQPQHF.

The J gene is TRBJ1-5, the V gene TRBV10-3; TRBD1 might be the D (6 bases). CDR1 is ENHRY, CDR2 SYGVKD, per germline. V lost 8 bases to trimming and J lost 4 bases, with 18 bases between them. This CDR3 has 15 amino acids. The chain's CDR3 is CAISGKGGQNQPQHF. CDR3 in DNA: TGTGCCATCTCTGGTAAAGGAGGACAGAATCAGCCCCAGCATTTT.

This clonotype was seen many times. The chain carries TRBV29-1 and TRBJ2-5, with TRBD1 matching 8 bases. Trimming took 7 bases from V and 1 from J; bases not matched to a gene: 5. CDR1 is SQVTM, CDR2 ANQGSEA, per germline. The CDR3 sequence is 13 residues long. Here the CDR3 DNA reads TGCAGCGCCCGACAGGGGCGCCAAGAGACCCAGTACTTC. Translated, it gives CSARQGRQETQYF.

In this sample, this clonotype turned up a few times. The V gene is TRBV6-2 or TRBV6-3, the J gene TRBJ2-7; perhaps TRBD1 as D (6 bases). From germline, CDR1 is MNHEY and CDR2 SVGEGT. This CDR3 is 12 amino acids long. V was trimmed by 8 bases and J by 5 bases, leaving 13 bases between them. As DNA, the CDR3 is TGTGCCAGCGGGTACGCAGGGGACGAGCAGTACTTC. Translation gives CASGYAGDEQYF.